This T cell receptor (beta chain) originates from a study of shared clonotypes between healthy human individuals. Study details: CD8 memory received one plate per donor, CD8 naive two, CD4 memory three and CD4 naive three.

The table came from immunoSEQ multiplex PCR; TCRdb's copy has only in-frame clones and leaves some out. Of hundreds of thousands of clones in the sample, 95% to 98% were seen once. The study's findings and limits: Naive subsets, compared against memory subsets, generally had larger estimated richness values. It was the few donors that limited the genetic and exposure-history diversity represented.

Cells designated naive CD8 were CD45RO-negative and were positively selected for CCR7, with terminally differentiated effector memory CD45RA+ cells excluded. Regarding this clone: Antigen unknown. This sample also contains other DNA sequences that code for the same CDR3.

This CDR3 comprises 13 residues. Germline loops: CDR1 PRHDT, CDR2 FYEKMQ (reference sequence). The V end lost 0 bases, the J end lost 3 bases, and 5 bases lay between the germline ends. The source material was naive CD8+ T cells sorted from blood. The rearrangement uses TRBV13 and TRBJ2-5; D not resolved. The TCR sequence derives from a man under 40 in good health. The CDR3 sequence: CASSLGLEETQYF. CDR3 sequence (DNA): TGTGCCAGCAGCTTAGGGCTGGAAGAGACCCAGTACTTC.